This entry lists 8 T cell receptor beta chains sequenced from one sample in a study of Graves' ophthalmopathy and Graves' hyperthyroidism. Amplification of TCR beta CDR3 regions used RNA transcripts. An initial RT-PCR round employing HTBI primers preceded a second-round multiplex PCR. Via MiXCR, TCRdb re-called the multiplex PCR reads, giving one row per CDR3 protein. The sample records roughly 420,000 distinct CDR3 sequences, roughly 20% being singletons. What was sequenced was peripheral blood. All receptors derive from a woman between 18 and 29 years old with stable Graves' hyperthyroidism.

This clonotype has at least ten counts. V usage is TRBV6-1 and J usage is TRBJ2-7; 7 bases match TRBD2. Trimming removed 10 bases from V and 3 bases from J; junction bases left unmatched: 3. The CDR3 has 11 residues. Germline V gives CDR1 MNHNS, CDR2 SASEGT. The CDR3 sequence: CAISSGYEQYF. Here the CDR3 DNA reads TGTGCCATCTCTAGCGGCTACGAGCAGTACTTC.

This clonotype was observed at least ten times. The V call is TRBV30, the J call TRBJ1-3, with TRBD1 identical over 8 bases. CDR3 length: 18 residues. V was clipped by 3 bases and J by 0 bases; unmatched bases: 13. From germline, CDR1 is GTSNPN and CDR2 SVGIG (reference sequence). CDR3: CAWRQKEGQAVSGNTIYF. In DNA, the CDR3 is TGTGCCTGGAGGCAAAAGGAGGGACAGGCCGTCTCTGGAAACACCATATATTTT.

In this sample, this clonotype turned up many times. The genes are TRBV6-5 and TRBJ1-2, with D hard to call. This CDR3 is 15 amino acids long. Germline assignment: CDR1 MNHEY and CDR2 SVGAGI. V was pared by 2 bases and J by 6 bases, with 16 bases between. The CDR3 DNA reads as TGTGCCAGCAGTTACGAGGGTATTATAGGTAATGGCTACACCTTC. This encodes CASSYEGIIGNGYTF.

In regard to this clonotype: The junction departs from the called germline gene at one end, perhaps through a read error. The chain is built from TRBV15 and TRBJ2-7, with no clear D. Germline-derived CDR1 and CDR2 are LNHNV and YYDKDF (reference sequence). The CDR3 consists of 14 residues. CDR3 nucleotide sequence: TGTGCCACCAGCCCCCCCAAGTGGAATTACGATCAGTACTTC. This encodes CATSPPKWNYDQYF.

This clonotype was counted ten times or more. The chain uses TRBV27 and TRBJ1-6; D uncertain. Germline CDR1 reads MNHEY; CDR2 reads SMNVEV (reference sequence). This CDR3 region has 13 residues. V shed 9 bases and J shed 7 bases, with 13 bases lying between them. CDR3 in DNA: TGTGCCAGTATCACGGCAGCCAATTCACCCCTCCACTTT. As protein: CASITAANSPLHF.

Ten or more counts support this clonotype. V usage is TRBV10-3 and J usage is TRBJ1-1; 8 bases agree with TRBD1. From germline, CDR1 is ENHRY and CDR2 SYGVKD. V lost 6 bases to trimming and J lost 6 bases; unmatched junction nucleotides: 12. There are 15 residues in the CDR3. The CDR3 DNA reads as TGTGCCATCAGGTCTACGAGTGGGACAGGCGCTGAAGCTTTCTTT. Translating gives CAIRSTSGTGAEAFF.

This clonotype was found many times. The junction departs from the called germline gene at one end, perhaps through a read error. The chain carries TRBV6-4 and TRBJ2-3, with D perhaps TRBD1 or TRBD2 (7 bases each). This CDR3 region has 20 residues. CDR1 MRHNA and CDR2 SNTAGT come from the germline V gene. This CDR3 reads CASSRGDRRGFYVGTGTQYF. In DNA form, the CDR3 reads TGTGCCAGCAGTCGGGGGGACAGACGGGGATTCTATGTCGGCACAGGTACGCAGTATTTT.

This sequence joins TRBV4-1 and TRBJ1-1; D gene unclear. Per germline, CDR1 MGHRA and CDR2 YSYEKL. The CDR3 is 14 residues long. The V gene lost 4 bases and the J gene lost 4 bases, with 13 bases spanning the gap. In DNA, the CDR3 is TGCGCCAGCAGCCGAGTTCCGGCTGGCACTGAAGCTTTCTTT. Its protein product is CASSRVPAGTEAFF.